This T cell receptor beta chain was recovered during a study of post-analysis software for immune sequencing data. Study as a whole: Clinical courses comprised relapsing-remitting, secondary progressive and progressive-relapsing multiple sclerosis. Study-level points and caveats: Versus controls, multiple sclerosis patients showed significantly lower diversity (normalized Chao1). Pronounced co-clustering by F measure was evident among identically batched samples. TRBV5-6, TRBV5-1 and TRBV20-1 were among roughly 5 TRBV segments more frequent in patients than controls.

The TCR beta cDNA libraries contained unique molecular identifiers. Once roughly 0.85 to 11 million T cells were used, hundreds of thousands of cDNA molecules resulted. Via MiXCR, TCRdb re-called the PCR reads, giving one row per CDR3 protein. The sample records fewer than 900,000 distinct CDR3 sequences, roughly 46% being singletons. This CDR3 is built from 13 residues. V gave up 1 base and J gave up 6 bases, with 7 bases separating them. This clonotype was counted only a few times. The target antigen is unknown. The TCR comes from a girl aged 5 to 17 with multiple sclerosis. Sequences were obtained from blood. The chain carries TRBV12-3 or TRBV12-4 and TRBJ2-1; D unclear. As DNA, the CDR3 is TGTGCCAGCAGTTTAGACTGGCTCAATGAGCAGTTCTTC. Translating gives CASSLDWLNEQFF.